The rows below give T cell receptor beta chains drawn from one sample of a study of Ad26.COV2.S vaccination and SARS-CoV-2 variants. The protocol was immunoSEQ multiplex PCR, while the TCRdb copy is restricted to in-frame clones and leaves out a portion. The sample holds roughly 100,000 clones; roughly 80% are singletons and the top ten take around 16%. The sample in question was peripheral blood, obtained after recovery from COVID-19. Receptors originate from a human donor who had recovered from COVID-19. Each CDR3 is given with its conserved first and last residue.

16 | TRBJ2-4 | TRBV7-2 | CAIEDPRGLAKNIQYF
14 | TRBJ2-4 | TRBV3-1/TRBV3-2 | CASSQGTGGDIQYF
12 | TRBJ1-2 | TRBV3-1/TRBV3-2 | CASSSGVVGYTF
15 | TRBJ2-3 | TRBV19 | CASSITGTVTDTQYF
14 | TRBJ2-7 | TRBV6-5 | CASNPPGRSGEQYF
13 | TRBJ2-3 | TRBV28 | CASMDQVLNTQYF
14 | TRBJ1-5 | TRBV30 | CAWRSGSSNQPQHF
10 | TRBJ2-7 | TRBV2 | CASRSYEQYF
15 | TRBJ1-5 | TRBV5-1 | CASETYRGLAQPQHF
15 | TRBJ2-5 | TRBV4-1 | CASSQGRGFHETQYF
14 | TRBJ2-1 | TRBV4-1 | CASSPLSSYNEQFF
16 | TRBJ2-7 | TRBV5-1 | CASSLAGTGVIDEQYF
11 | TRBJ2-3 | TRBV4-3 | CASSREDTQYF
13 | TRBJ1-1 | TRBV6-5 | CASSYGRGTEAFF
15 | TRBJ1-4 | TRBV30 | CAWRGVGTGREKLFF
16 | TRBJ2-3 | TRBV7-2 | CASSLAGTYPTDTQYF
12 | TRBJ1-5 | TRBV6-6 | CASGMDVQPQHF
13 | TRBJ1-1 | TRBV5-1 | CASGWTTGYEAFF
15 | TRBJ2-2 | TRBV27 | CASSLRLAGTGELFF
15 | TRBJ1-1 | TRBV6-5 | CASRPKGAGNTEAFF
14 | TRBJ1-1 | TRBV6-2/TRBV6-3 | CASSLIGQAPEAFF
13 | TRBJ2-5 | TRBV30 | CAWKGQGRETQYF
15 | TRBJ1-4 | TRBV9 | CASSVGWGNNEKLFF
15 | TRBJ1-2 | TRBV15 | CATSRGGKAGYGYTF
15 | TRBJ2-1 | TRBV11-3 | CASSKRSGGRYEQFF
15 | TRBJ2-7 | TRBV7-2 | CASSSLSTLSYEQYF
15 | TRBJ2-7 | TRBV19 | CASSLRGTGGYEQYF
15 | TRBJ2-2 | TRBV7-2 | CASRPGGPNTGELFF
17 | TRBJ2-3 | TRBV7-2 | CASSIGSGGRRTDTQYF
11 | TRBJ2-3 | TRBV10-3 | CAISATDTQYF
15 | TRBJ2-2 | TRBV24-1 | CATSGGQGVVGELFF
15 | TRBJ2-2 | TRBV11-3 | CASSIDRGTTGELFF
13 | TRBJ1-2 | TRBV7-9 | CASSLGTNLGYTF
14 | TRBJ2-5 | TRBV6-2/TRBV6-3 | CASSSGTSAKTQYF
14 | TRBJ2-3 | TRBV7-9 | CASSGSTYTDTQYF
13 | TRBJ1-1 | TRBV30 | CAWGTGLNTEAFF
14 | TRBJ1-2 | TRBV27 | CASSPGEGSYGYTF
15 | TRBJ2-5 | TRBV28 | CASSYLAGGGETQYF
14 | TRBJ2-7 | TRBV7-2 | CASSLGVGSHEQYF
14 | TRBJ1-1 | TRBV15 | CATSSRVTGTEAFF
14 | TRBJ2-1 | TRBV6-5 | CASSPRHAINEQFF
12 | TRBJ1-6 | TRBV6-5 | CASSLHNSPLHF
15 | TRBJ1-5 | TRBV13 | CASSLGDRGDQPQHF
17 | TRBJ1-1 | TRBV5-1 | CASSLGGLTGFGTEAFF
17 | TRBJ1-1 | TRBV5-1 | CASSLVSAFDMNTEAFF
14 | TRBJ1-5 | TRBV6-5 | CASSNRDRNQPQHF
12 | TRBJ1-2 | TRBV12-3/TRBV12-4 | CASSLANYGYTF
15 | TRBJ2-3 | TRBV19 | CASSISGELTDTQYF
15 | TRBJ2-7 | TRBV27 | CASSLLSQLSYEQYF
16 | TRBJ1-6 | TRBV4-3 | CASSQGQLRDNSPLHF
12 | TRBJ2-1 | TRBV5-1 | CAITTEYNEQFF
15 | TRBJ2-3 | TRBV6-5 | CASSIPPGQMDTQYF
16 | TRBJ1-1 | TRBV9 | CASSASSRGSDTEAFF
15 | TRBJ1-1 | TRBV6-5 | CASSLSGQMNTEAFF
16 | TRBJ1-5 | TRBV4-1 | CASSQVDGNSNQPQHF
14 | TRBJ2-6 | TRBV2 | CASTQGAGANVLTF
17 | TRBJ1-5 | TRBV28 | CASSSGKGVEVGQPQHF